Reported below is one T cell receptor (beta chain). This clonotype has a handful of counts. Its antigen remains undetermined. Per-base quality was not reported, and no clone a single base away is much larger than it. The library was produced with RT-PCR. These reads were obtained on an Illumina HiSeq 2500. TCRdb reprocessed the public reads (quality trimming at Q25 with fastp, clone calling with MiXCR) and kept in-frame beta chains. Under each unique CDR3 protein, matching rows form one entry showing the most common genes and DNA. The sample table records 700,000 to 800,000 distinct CDR3 sequences; approximately 17% of these occur just once. The ten largest clones capture roughly 10% of the sample. These data are taken from a study of response to subunit inactivated influenza vaccine (dated by TCRdb to the late 2010s). Regarding the research as a whole: Deep quantitative profiling of the T cell receptor repertoire was used in the study to follow responses to a trivalent subunit inactivated influenza vaccine. The full study reports these points: The authors suggested that each seasonal influenza vaccination may recruit only a limited number of new T cells.

The receptor comes from a man aged 50 to 59 who received an inactivated influenza vaccine. Donor details come from another sample of the same person, matched by shared clones. Sequencing was performed on PBMCs from blood, taken roughly 5 days after vaccination.

This receptor carries the CDR3 CAISESRDGNTEAFF. Here is the DNA: TGTGCCATCAGTGAGTCCCGGGACGGTAACACTGAAGCTTTCTTT. The V and J genes are TRBV10-3 and TRBJ1-1; a tentative D match to TRBD1 spans 5 bases. The CDR3 runs 15 amino acids, cysteine and phenylalanine included. The kept DNA is CDR3 alone, 45 bases in frame from the first base. V was cut back by 0 bases and J by 2 bases, leaving a gap of 10 bases between them. CDR1 ENHRY and CDR2 SYGVKD were looked up in the germline V gene.